This TCR beta chain comes out of a study of blood T cell repertoires in COVID-19. Study details: The origin of the acute and convalescent COVID-19 samples was the United States, Italy and Spain. T cells, B-cell-depleted T cells, or PBMCs supplied cDNA or gDNA.

J was trimmed by 10 bases and V by 3 bases; bases with no gene match: 5. The length of the CDR3 is 13 residues. Original processing methods: Amplification of reference gene primers was used by the study to estimate nucleated cell counts. Repertoires were generated with immunoSEQ multiplex PCR, while TCRdb's copy carries only in-frame clones and drops some. Clone size and V and J calls were adopted from that table, with D and trimming inferred from the DNA. The table lists 150,000 to 200,000 clones, about nine tenths of them singletons. This clonotype was obtained from a man aged 55 to 70 with active or convalescent COVID-19. The chain is built from TRBV12-3 or TRBV12-4 and TRBJ1-4; 7 bases fit TRBD1. Sequences were obtained from peripheral blood. The CDR3 here is CASSFRQGRKLFF. Here the CDR3 DNA reads TGTGCCAGCAGTTTCCGACAGGGAAGAAAACTGTTTTTT.